This T cell receptor (beta chain) was identified during a study of OX40 agonist ivuxolimab in advanced cancers. V was trimmed by 4 bases and J by 2 bases, leaving 12 bases between them. This CDR3 is 14 amino acids long. Germline-derived CDR1 and CDR2 are LGHNT and FRNRAP. Regarding the study as a whole: Average numbers of expanded clones were greater in CD8+ T cells than in CD4+.

Concerning this clone: The antigen remains unidentified.

TCRdb's copy holds only in-frame clones and misses some; the assay was immunoSEQ multiplex PCR. The sample shows 12,000 or so clones, around 80% of them seen only once. Blood samples were obtained at baseline, cycle 4 day 1, and cycle 7 day 1. The chain links TRBV12-5 to TRBJ2-7; D might be TRBD2 (6 bases). The clonotype was recovered from an adult with an advanced solid tumor such as melanoma, head and neck, liver or kidney cancer. The material sequenced was CD4+ or CD8+ T cells sorted from blood, taken in a trial of the OX40 agonist ivuxolimab. CDR3 loop: CASGWGLITYEQYF. In DNA form, the CDR3 reads TGTGCTAGTGGTTGGGGACTTATTACCTACGAGCAGTACTTC.